Presented here are 13 T cell receptor beta chains from one specimen sequenced in a study of response to subunit inactivated influenza vaccine. TCRdb re-called the RT-PCR reads with MiXCR, one entry per CDR3 protein. The sample carries 650,000 to 700,000 distinct CDR3 sequences, around a sixth recorded once. The sample here was PBMCs from blood, taken about 12 days after vaccination. Every receptor here comes from a man aged 45-65 years who received an inactivated influenza vaccine.

V gene TRBV5-1 combines with J gene TRBJ2-5; D call uncertain. Germline CDR1 is SGHRS and CDR2 is YFSETQ. Between the trimmed V and J ends, which lost 0 bases and 2 bases, there was a span of 11 bases. CDR3 length: 15 residues. In DNA, the CDR3 is TGCGCCAGCAGCTTGGCTCTCCCAGATCAAGAGACCCAGTACTTC. It codes for CASSLALPDQETQYF.

V usage is TRBV9 and J usage is TRBJ1-5; D is undetermined. Germline lookup yields CDR1 SGDLS and CDR2 YYNGEE. Trimming cost V 0 bases and J 6 bases, with 7 bases left between them. The CDR3 consists of 13 residues. In nucleotides, the CDR3 is TGTGCCAGCAGCGTAGCATCCGGTCAGCCCCAGCATTTT. This encodes CASSVASGQPQHF.

As to this clonotype: The germline gene is not matched at one end of the junction; a read error may be the cause. V and J are TRBV2 and TRBJ2-3; 10 bases fit TRBD1. Per germline, CDR1 SNHLY and CDR2 FYNNEI. The CDR3 spans 14 residues. CDR3 DNA sequence: TGTGCCAGCAGAACGCTTCCGGGACAGGGGCACGTGCGTTTT. Amino acid sequence: CASRTLPGQGHVRF.

This clonotype has ten or more counts. The V call is TRBV7-9, the J call TRBJ1-2, with 7 bases lining up with TRBD1. The CDR3 spans 15 residues. With 0 bases clipped from V and 3 bases from J, the junction kept 4 bases outside the gene matches. Germline V gene sequence: CDR1 SEHNR, CDR2 FQNEAQ (reference sequence). The CDR3 nucleotides are TGTGCCAGCAGCTTAGCAGGGGGCGGCCACTATGGCTACACCTTC. Its protein is CASSLAGGGHYGYTF.

This chain joins TRBV6-1 and TRBJ2-3; the match to TRBD2 covers 15 bases. Germline V CDR1 and CDR2: MNHNS, SASEGT. This CDR3 has 16 residues. The J segment lost 5 bases and the V segment lost 6 bases, leaving 6 bases of the junction unmatched. The CDR3 loop is CASRGLAGGLRDTQYF. The CDR3 DNA is TGTGCCAGCAGAGGACTAGCGGGGGGGTTGCGAGATACGCAGTATTTT.

The chain joins TRBV20-1 to TRBJ2-3; 10 nucleotides align to TRBD2. Trimming removed 0 bases from V and 5 bases from J; junction bases left unmatched: 8. This CDR3 has 16 amino acids. Germline CDR1 is DFQATT and CDR2 is SNEGSKA (reference sequence). CDR3 loop: CSARDGSGGDGDTQYF. As DNA, the CDR3 is TGCAGTGCTAGAGACGGAAGCGGGGGGGATGGAGATACGCAGTATTTT.

The chain couples TRBV20-1 to TRBJ1-2, with D tentatively TRBD1 (5 bases). The V gene's germline CDR1 is DFQATT and CDR2 SNEGSKA (reference sequence). The V end lost 4 bases, the J end lost 5 bases, and 20 bases lay between the germline ends. There are 15 residues in the CDR3. The CDR3 DNA follows: TGCAGTGCTAACCTCGACAGAGGTGGATGGTATGGCTACACCTTC. This translates into CSANLDRGGWYGYTF.

The table lists this clonotype with a few counts. The chain has TRBV20-1 and TRBJ2-3; D assignment may be TRBD1 or TRBD2 (5 bases each). The V end lost 4 bases, the J end lost 2 bases, and 19 bases lay between the germline ends. The germline V gene encodes CDR1 DFQATT and CDR2 SNEGSKA (reference sequence). The CDR3 is 16 residues long. CDR3 in DNA: TGCAGTGCTAAGACGAGGGCTCGGGGCTACACAGATACGCAGTATTTT. Its protein is CSAKTRARGYTDTQYF.

This clonotype has more than one count but fewer than ten. The V gene is TRBV12-3 or TRBV12-4, the J gene TRBJ1-1, with D tentatively TRBD1 (6 bases). V was trimmed by 0 bases and J by 0 bases, leaving 8 bases between them. The CDR3 extends over 15 amino acids. This chain's CDR3 is CASSLAGQMNTEAFF. The CDR3 DNA is TGTGCCAGCAGTTTAGCCGGACAGATGAACACTGAAGCTTTCTTT.

This clonotype has more than one count but fewer than ten. J is TRBJ2-1 and V is TRBV5-6; D not certain. The CDR3 contains 15 residues. From germline, CDR1 is SGHDT and CDR2 YYEEEE. Trimming left V 6 bases short and J 2 bases short, with 15 bases between. The CDR3: CASNPTHGTYNEQFF. DNA for the CDR3: TGTGCCAGCAACCCCACACACGGCACCTACAATGAGCAGTTCTTC.

With regard to this clonotype: One end of the junction is discordant with germline, which a read error may explain. The V call is TRBV4-3, the J call TRBJ2-5; TRBD1 agrees at 10 bases. The CDR3 extends over 13 amino acids. CDR1 and CDR2 (germline): LGHNA, YSLEER. This chain's CDR3 is CASSRTDRGVRYF. The CDR3 DNA reads TGCGCCAGCAGCCGAACGGACAGGGGGGTACGGTATTTC.

This clonotype was seen ten or more times. The gene calls are TRBV7-9 and TRBJ1-6, with unresolved D. Germline V lookup: CDR1 SEHNR, CDR2 FQNEAQ (reference sequence). V was cut by 2 bases and J by 15 bases, with 11 bases left in between. The CDR3 consists of 12 residues. CDR3 residues: CASSLTDENLHF. In DNA, the CDR3 is TGTGCCAGCAGCTTAACGGACGAAAACCTCCACTTT.

V is TRBV20-1 and J is TRBJ1-4; the match to TRBD1 covers 9 bases. Germline CDR1 and CDR2: DFQATT and SNEGSKA (reference sequence). This CDR3 contains 13 residues. After removal of 6 bases from V and 8 bases from J, the junction contained 7 bases not matched to a gene. The CDR3 DNA reads TGCAGTGCCAGGGGGACAGGGTGGGAAAAACTGTTTTTT. This gives the protein CSARGTGWEKLFF.